The subject of this entry is one T cell receptor beta chain. Its target is unknown. As originally analysed: For the immunoSEQ data, sequences were junction-only without quality scores, so filtering differed. Sequencing used immunoSEQ multiplex PCR; TCRdb keeps in-frame clones, though not all of them. That table is the source of V, J and clone size, and D and trimming were worked out from the DNA. The sample has 2 million to 2.5 million clones, around 95% seen once. The V gene's germline CDR1 is LNHDA and CDR2 SQIVND (reference sequence). Trimming shortened V by 6 bases and J by 5 bases, and 31 bases separated the two germline ends. This CDR3 region has 19 residues. The data derive from a study of shared clonotypes between healthy human individuals. Study outcomes and limitations: The represented genetic and exposure-history diversity was limited by the small number of donors. Across subsets, estimated richness was generally greater for naive than for memory populations.

Naive CD4+ cells were CD45RA-selected; the remaining cells were memory. The chain recombines TRBV19 with TRBJ2-5, with D possibly called TRBD1 or TRBD2 (6 bases each). What was sequenced was naive CD4+ T cells sorted from blood. Stated subset: CD45RA+ positively selected. The sequence was obtained from a man in his late teens or twenties in good health. The CDR3 DNA reads as TGTGCCAGTAGCGCGAGCGGGTACAGGGTTGAATACCCAGGGGAGACCCAGTACTTC. Translation: CASSASGYRVEYPGETQYF.